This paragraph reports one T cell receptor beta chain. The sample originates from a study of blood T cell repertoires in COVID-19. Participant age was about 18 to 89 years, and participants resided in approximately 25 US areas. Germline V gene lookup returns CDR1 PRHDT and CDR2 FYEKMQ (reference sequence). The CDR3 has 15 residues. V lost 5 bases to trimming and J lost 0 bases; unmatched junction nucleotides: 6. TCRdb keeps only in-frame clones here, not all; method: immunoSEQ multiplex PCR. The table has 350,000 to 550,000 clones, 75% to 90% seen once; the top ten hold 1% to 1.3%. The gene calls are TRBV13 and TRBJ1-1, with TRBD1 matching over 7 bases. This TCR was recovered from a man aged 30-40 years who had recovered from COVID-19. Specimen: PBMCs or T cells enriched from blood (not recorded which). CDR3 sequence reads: CASSPRGQMNTEAFF. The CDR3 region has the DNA TGTGCCAGCAGCCCGCGGGGACAGATGAACACTGAAGCTTTCTTT.